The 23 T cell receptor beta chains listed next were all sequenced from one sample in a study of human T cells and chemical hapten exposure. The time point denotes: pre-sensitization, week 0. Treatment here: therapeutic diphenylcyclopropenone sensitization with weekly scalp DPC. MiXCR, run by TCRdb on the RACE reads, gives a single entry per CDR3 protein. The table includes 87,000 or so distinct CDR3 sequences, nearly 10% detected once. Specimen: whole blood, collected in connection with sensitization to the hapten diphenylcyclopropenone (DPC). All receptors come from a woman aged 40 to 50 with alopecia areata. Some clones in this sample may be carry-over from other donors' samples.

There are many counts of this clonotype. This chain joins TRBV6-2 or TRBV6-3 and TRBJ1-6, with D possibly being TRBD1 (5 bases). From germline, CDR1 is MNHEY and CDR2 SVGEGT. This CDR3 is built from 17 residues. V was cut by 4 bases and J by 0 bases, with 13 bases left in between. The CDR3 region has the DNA TGTGCCAGCAGTTTGGGGCAGGCCCCCTCCTATAATTCACCCCTCCACTTT. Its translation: CASSLGQAPSYNSPLHF.

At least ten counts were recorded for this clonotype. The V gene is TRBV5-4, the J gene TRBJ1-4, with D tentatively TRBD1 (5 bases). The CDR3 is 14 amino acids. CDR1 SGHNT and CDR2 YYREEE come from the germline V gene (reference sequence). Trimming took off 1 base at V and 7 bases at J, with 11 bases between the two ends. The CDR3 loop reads CASSLMGQGEKLFF. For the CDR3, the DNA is TGTGCCAGCAGCTTGATGGGGCAAGGTGAAAAACTGTTTTTT.

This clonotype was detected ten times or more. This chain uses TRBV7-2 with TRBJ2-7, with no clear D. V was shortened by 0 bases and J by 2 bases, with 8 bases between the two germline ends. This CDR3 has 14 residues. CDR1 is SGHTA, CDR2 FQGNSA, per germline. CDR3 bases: TGTGCCAGCAGCTTAGCACTCGGGCCCTACGAGCAGTACTTC. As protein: CASSLALGPYEQYF.

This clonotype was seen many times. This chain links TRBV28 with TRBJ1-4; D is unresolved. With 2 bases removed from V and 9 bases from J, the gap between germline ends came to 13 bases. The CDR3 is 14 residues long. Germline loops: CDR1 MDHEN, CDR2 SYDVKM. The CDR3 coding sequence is TGTGCCAGCAGTTTACCTGCGGTCAGGAAAAAACTGTTTTTT. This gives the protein CASSLPAVRKKLFF.

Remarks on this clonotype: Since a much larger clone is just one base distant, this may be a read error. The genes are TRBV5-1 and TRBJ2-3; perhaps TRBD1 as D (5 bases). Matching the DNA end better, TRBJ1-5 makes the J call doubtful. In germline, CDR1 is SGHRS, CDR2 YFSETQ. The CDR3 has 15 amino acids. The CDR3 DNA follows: TGCGCCAGCAGCCCTAGCGGGGGTTACACAGATACGCAGCATTTT. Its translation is CASSPSGGYTDTQHF.

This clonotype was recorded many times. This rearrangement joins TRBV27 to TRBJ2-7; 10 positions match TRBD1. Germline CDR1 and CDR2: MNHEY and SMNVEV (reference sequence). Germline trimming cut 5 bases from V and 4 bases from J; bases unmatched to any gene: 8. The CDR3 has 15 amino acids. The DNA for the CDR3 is TGTGCCAGCAGTAACCGGGACAGGGGAGGGTACGAGCAGTACTTC. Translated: CASSNRDRGGYEQYF.

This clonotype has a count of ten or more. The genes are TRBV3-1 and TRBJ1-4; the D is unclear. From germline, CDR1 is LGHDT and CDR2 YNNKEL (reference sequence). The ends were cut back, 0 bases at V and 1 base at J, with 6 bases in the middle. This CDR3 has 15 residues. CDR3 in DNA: TGTGCCAGCAGCCAAGAGACGAAAACTAATGAAAAACTGTTTTTT. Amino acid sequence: CASSQETKTNEKLFF.

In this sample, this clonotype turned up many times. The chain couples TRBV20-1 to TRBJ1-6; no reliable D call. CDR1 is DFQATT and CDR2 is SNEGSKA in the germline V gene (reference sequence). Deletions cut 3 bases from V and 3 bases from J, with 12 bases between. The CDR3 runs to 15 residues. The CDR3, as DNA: TGCAGTGCTAGGCCGGCAAATCTCTATAATTCACCCCTCCACTTT. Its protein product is CSARPANLYNSPLHF.

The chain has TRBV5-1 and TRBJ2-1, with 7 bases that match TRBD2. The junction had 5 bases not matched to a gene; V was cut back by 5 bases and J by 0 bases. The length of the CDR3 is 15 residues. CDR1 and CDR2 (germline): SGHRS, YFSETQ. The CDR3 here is CASSYTGGSYNEQFF. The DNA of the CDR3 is TGCGCCAGCAGTTATACGGGGGGCTCCTACAATGAGCAGTTCTTC. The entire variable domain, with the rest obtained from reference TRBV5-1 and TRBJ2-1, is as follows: KAGVTQTPRYLIKTRGQQVTLSCSPISGHRSVSWYQQTPGQGLQFLFEYFSETQRNKGNFPGRFSGRQFSNSRSEMNVSTLELGDSALYLCASSYTGGSYNEQFFGPGTRLTVL.

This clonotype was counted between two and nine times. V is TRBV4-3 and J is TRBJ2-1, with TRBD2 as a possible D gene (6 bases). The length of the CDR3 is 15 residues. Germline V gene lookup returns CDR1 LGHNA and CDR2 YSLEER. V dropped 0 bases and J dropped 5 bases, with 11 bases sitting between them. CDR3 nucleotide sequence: TGCGCCAGCAGCCAAGATCGGGGGTACAACAATGAGCAGTTCTTC. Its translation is CASSQDRGYNNEQFF.

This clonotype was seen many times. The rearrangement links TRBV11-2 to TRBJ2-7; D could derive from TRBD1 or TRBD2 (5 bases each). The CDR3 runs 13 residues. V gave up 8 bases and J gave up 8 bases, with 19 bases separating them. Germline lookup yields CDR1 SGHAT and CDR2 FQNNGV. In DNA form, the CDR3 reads TGTGCCAGCGTCCAAGAGAGGACGGGGCAGCAGTACTTC. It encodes CASVQERTGQQYF.

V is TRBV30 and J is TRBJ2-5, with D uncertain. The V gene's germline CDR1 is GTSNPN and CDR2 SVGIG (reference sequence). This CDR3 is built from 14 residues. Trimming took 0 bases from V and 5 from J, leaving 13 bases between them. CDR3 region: CAWSVMALMETQYF. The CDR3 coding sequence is TGTGCCTGGAGTGTAATGGCTCTTATGGAGACCCAGTACTTC.

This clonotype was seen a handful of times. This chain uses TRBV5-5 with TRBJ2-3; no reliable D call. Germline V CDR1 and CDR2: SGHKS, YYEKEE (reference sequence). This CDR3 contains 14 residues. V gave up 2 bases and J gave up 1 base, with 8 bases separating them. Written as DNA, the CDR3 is TGTGCCAGCAGCTTTACAGAGCGCACAGATACGCAGTATTTT. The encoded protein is CASSFTERTDTQYF.

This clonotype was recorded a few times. This chain's CDR3 is CASSRDIYNSPLHF. The CDR3 bases are TGTGCCAGCAGCCGGGACATCTATAATTCACCCCTCCACTTT. This chain uses TRBV2 with TRBJ1-6; the D gene is possibly TRBD1 (6 bases). V lost 6 bases to trimming and J lost 3 bases, with 9 bases between them. The germline V gene encodes CDR1 SNHLY and CDR2 FYNNEI. The CDR3 length is 14 residues. Filled out from reference TRBV2 and TRBJ1-6, the complete variable domain reads EPEVTQTPSHQVTQMGQEVILRCVPISNHLYFYWYRQILGQKVEFLVSFYNNEISEKSEIFDDQFSVERPDGSNFTLKIRSTKLEDSAMYFCASSRDIYNSPLHFGNGTRLTVT.

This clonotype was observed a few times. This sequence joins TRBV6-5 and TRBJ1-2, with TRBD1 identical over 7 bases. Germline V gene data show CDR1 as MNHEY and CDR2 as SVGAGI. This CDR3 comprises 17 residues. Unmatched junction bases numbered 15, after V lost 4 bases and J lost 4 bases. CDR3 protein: CASSSKTGYRGFYGYTF. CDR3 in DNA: TGTGCCAGCAGTTCGAAGACAGGGTACAGGGGATTCTATGGCTACACCTTC.

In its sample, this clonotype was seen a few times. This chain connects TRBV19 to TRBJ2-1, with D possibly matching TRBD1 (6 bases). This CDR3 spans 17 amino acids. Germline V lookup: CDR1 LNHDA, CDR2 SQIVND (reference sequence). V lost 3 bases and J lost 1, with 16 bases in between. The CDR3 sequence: CASSIPGQGKSYNEQFF. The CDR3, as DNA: TGTGCCAGTAGTATCCCAGGGCAGGGGAAGTCCTACAATGAGCAGTTCTTC.

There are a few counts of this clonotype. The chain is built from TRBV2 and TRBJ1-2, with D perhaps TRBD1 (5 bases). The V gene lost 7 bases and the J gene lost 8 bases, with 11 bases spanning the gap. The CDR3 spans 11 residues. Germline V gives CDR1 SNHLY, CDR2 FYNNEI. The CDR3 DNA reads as TGTGCCAGCAACAAGGGGTGGGGCTACACCTTC. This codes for CASNKGWGYTF.

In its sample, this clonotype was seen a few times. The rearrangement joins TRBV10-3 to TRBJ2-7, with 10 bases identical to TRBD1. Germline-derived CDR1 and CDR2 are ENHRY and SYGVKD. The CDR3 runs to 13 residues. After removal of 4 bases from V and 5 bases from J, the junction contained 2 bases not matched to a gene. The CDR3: CAISGTGGNEQYF. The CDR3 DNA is TGTGCCATCAGTGGGACAGGGGGGAACGAGCAGTACTTC.

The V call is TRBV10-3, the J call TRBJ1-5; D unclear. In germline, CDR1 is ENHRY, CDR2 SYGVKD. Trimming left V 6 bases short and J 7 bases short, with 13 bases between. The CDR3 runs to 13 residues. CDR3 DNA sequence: TGTGCCATCAGCCGAGAGGGCGGCCAGCCCCAGCATTTT. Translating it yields CAISREGGQPQHF.

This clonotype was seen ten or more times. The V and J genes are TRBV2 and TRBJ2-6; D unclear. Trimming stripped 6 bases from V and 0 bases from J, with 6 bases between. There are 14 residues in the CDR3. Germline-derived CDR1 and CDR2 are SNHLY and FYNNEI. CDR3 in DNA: TGTGCCAGCAGGGCTCTCTCTGGGGCCAACGTCCTGACTTTC. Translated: CASRALSGANVLTF.

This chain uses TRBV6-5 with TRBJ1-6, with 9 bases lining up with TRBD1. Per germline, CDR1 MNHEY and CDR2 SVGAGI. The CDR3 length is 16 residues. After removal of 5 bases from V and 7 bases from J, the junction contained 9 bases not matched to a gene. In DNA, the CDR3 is TGTGCCAGCAGTCGTGGGACAGGGAATCGGAATTCACCCCTCCACTTT. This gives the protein CASSRGTGNRNSPLHF.

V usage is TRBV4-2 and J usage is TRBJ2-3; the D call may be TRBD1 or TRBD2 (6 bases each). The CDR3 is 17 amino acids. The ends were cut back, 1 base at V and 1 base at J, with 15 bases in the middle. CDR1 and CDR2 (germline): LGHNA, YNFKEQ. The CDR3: CASSQGDTGTGTDTQYF. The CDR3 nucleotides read TGTGCCAGCAGCCAAGGAGATACAGGGACTGGCACAGATACGCAGTATTTT.

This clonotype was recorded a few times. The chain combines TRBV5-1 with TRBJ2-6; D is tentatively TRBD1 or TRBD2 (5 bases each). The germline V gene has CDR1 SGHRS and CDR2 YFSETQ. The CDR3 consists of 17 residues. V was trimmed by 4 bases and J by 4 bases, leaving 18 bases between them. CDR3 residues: CASSHGGARAGANVLTF. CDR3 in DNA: TGCGCCAGCAGCCATGGGGGAGCTAGGGCAGGGGCCAACGTCCTGACTTTC.